This T cell receptor (beta chain) was identified in a study of T cell repertoires in cytomegalovirus infection. In TCRdb, the reads were re-called with MiXCR into one record per CDR3 protein. The table records approximately 43,000 distinct CDR3 sequences, approximately 22% of them present only once. General study results and limits: Dominant in the ex vivo response were TCR beta clonotypes restricted by HLA-C and specific for CMV. The cumulative frequency of public TCR beta families distinguished individuals who carried CMV together with the relevant HLA.

This clonotype was picked up a small number of times. The antigen remains unidentified. What was sequenced was PBMCs, sequenced either directly or after in vitro stimulation (not recorded which). The clonotype originates from a human donor in good health (CMV status not recorded). Some clones in this sample may be carry-over from other donors' samples.

In nucleotides, the CDR3 is TGTGCCAGCAGTTGGGGGGGGGGAGGCTCTGGAAACACCATATATTTT. Its protein is CASSWGGGGSGNTIYF. V usage is TRBV12-3 or TRBV12-4 and J usage is TRBJ1-3, with TRBD1 as a possible D gene (5 bases). The V and J ends lost 4 bases and 0 bases respectively, with 13 bases between them. The CDR3 loop spans 16 amino acids.